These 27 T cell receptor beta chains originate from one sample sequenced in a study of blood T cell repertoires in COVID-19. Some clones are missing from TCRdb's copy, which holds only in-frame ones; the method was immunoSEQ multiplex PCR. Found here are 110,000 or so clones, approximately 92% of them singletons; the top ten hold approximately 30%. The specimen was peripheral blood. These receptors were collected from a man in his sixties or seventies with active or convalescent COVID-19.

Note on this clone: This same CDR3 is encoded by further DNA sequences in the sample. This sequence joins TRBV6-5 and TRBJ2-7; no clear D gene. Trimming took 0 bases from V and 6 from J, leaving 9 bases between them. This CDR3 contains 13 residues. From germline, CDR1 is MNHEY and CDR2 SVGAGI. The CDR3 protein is CASSYSRGAEQYF. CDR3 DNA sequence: TGTGCCAGCAGTTACTCGAGAGGCGCCGAGCAGTACTTC.

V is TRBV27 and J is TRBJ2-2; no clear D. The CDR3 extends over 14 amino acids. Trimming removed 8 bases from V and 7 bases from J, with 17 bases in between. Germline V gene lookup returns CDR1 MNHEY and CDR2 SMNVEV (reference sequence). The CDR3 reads CASQYGFQDGELFF. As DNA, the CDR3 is TGTGCCAGCCAATACGGTTTTCAGGACGGGGAGCTGTTTTTT.

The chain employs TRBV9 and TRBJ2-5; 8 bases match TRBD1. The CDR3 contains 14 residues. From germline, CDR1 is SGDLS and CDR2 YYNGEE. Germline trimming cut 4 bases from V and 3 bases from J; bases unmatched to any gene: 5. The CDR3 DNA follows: TGTGCCAGCAGCCCGACAGGGGCTGAAGAGACCCAGTACTTC. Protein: CASSPTGAEETQYF. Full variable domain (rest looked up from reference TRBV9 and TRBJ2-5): DSGVTQTPKHLITATGQRVTLRCSPRSGDLSVYWYQQSLDQGLQFLIQYYNGEERAKGNILERFSAQQFPDLHSELNLSSLELGDSALYFCASSPTGAEETQYFGPGTRLLVL.

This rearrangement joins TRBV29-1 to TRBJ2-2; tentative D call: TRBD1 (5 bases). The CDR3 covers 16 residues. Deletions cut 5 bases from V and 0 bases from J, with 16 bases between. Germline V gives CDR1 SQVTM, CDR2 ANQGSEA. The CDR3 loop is CSVRVSGRANTGELFF. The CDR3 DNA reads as TGCAGCGTTAGGGTTAGTGGCAGGGCGAACACCGGGGAGCTGTTTTTT.

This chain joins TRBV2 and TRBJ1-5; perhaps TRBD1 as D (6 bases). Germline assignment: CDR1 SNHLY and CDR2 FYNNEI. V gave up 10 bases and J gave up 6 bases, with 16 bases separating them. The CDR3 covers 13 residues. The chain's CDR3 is CAINSGEGQPQHF. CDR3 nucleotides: TGTGCCATCAACTCAGGGGAGGGTCAGCCCCAGCATTTT.

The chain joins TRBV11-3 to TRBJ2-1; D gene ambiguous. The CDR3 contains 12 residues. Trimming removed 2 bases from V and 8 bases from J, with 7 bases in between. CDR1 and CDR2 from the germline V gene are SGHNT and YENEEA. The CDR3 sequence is CASSLKSHEQFF. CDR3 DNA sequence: TGTGCCAGCAGCTTAAAGAGCCATGAGCAGTTCTTC.

The CDR3 region has the DNA TGTGCCAGCTCAGCGCGGGAGGGGAATGAGCAGTTCTTC. This codes for CASSAREGNEQFF. The chain combines TRBV18 with TRBJ2-1, with 9 nucleotides matching TRBD2. After removal of 5 bases from V and 7 bases from J, the junction contained 3 bases not matched to a gene. This CDR3 is 13 amino acids long. Germline-derived CDR1 and CDR2 are KGHSH and LQKENI.

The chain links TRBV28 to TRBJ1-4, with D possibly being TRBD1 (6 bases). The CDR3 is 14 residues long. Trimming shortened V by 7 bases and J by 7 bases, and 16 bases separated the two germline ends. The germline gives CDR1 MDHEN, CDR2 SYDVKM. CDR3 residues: CASTSTGLGEKLFF. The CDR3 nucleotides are TGTGCCAGCACTTCTACAGGGCTAGGTGAAAAACTGTTTTTT.

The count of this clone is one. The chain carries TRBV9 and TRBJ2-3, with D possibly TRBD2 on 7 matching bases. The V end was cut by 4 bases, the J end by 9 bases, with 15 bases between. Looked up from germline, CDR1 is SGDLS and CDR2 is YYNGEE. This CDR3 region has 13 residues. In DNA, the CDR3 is TGTGCCAGCAGCTCAGAACCGGGGGGCACGCAGTATTTT. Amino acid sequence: CASSSEPGGTQYF.

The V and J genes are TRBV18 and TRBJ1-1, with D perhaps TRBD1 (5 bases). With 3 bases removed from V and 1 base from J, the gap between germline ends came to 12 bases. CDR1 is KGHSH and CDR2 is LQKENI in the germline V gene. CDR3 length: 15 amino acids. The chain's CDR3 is CASSPRETENTEAFF. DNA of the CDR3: TGTGCCAGCTCACCCCGCGAGACAGAGAACACTGAAGCTTTCTTT.

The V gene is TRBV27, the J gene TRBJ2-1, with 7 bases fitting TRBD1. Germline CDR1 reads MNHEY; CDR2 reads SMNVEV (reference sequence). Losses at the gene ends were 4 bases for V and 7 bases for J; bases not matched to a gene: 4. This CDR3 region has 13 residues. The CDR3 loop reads CASSSLTGNEQFF. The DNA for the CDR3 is TGTGCCAGCAGTTCCCTGACAGGGAATGAGCAGTTCTTC.

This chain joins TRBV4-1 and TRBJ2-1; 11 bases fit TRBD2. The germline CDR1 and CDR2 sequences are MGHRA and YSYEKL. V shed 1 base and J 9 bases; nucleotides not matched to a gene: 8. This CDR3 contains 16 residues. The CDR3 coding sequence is TGCGCCAGCAGCCAAGTAACTAGCGGGAGTTCGGCTGAGCAGTTCTTC. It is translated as CASSQVTSGSSAEQFF.

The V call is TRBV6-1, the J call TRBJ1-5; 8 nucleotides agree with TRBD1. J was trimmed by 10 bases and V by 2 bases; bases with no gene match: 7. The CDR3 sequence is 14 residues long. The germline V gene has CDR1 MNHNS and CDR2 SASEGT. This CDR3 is CASSEQTGDGPQHF. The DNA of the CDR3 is TGTGCCAGCAGTGAACAGACAGGGGACGGACCCCAGCATTTT.

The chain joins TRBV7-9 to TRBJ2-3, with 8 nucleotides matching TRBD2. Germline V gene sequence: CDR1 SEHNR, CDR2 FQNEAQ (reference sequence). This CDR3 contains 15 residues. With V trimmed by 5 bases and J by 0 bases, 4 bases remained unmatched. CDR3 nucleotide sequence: TGTGCCAGCAGCCGCAGCGGGAGAAGCACAGATACGCAGTATTTT. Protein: CASSRSGRSTDTQYF.

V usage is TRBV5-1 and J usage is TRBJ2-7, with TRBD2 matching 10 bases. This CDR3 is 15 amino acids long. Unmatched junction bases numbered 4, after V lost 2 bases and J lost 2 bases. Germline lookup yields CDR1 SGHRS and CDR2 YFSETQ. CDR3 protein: CASSFGTSAPYEQYF. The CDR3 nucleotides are TGCGCCAGCAGCTTCGGGACTAGCGCACCCTACGAGCAGTACTTC.

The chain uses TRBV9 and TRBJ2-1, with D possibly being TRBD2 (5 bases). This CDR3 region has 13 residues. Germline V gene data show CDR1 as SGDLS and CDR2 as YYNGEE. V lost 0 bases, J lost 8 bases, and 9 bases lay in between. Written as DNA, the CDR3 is TGTGCCAGCAGCGTAGCGGAGGTCCATGAGCAGTTCTTC. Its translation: CASSVAEVHEQFF.

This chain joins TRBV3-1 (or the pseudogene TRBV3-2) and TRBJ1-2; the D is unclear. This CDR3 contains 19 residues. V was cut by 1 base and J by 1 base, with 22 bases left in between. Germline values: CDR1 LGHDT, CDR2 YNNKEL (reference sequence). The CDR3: CASSQGTTAELTFNYGYTF. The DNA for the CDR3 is TGTGCCAGCAGCCAAGGCACGACGGCAGAACTGACTTTTAACTATGGCTACACCTTC.

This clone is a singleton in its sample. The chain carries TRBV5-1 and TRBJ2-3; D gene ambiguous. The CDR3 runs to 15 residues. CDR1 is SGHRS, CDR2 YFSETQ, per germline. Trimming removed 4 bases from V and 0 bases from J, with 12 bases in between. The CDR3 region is CASSPIRTSTDTQYF. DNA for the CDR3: TGCGCCAGCAGCCCGATCCGTACTAGCACAGATACGCAGTATTTT.

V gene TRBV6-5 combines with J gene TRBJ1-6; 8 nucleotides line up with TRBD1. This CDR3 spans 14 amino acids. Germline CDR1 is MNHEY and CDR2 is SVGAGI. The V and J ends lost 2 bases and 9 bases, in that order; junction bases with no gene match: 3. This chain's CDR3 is CASSYPGGSSPLHF. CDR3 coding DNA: TGTGCCAGCAGTTACCCAGGGGGCTCTTCACCCCTCCACTTT.

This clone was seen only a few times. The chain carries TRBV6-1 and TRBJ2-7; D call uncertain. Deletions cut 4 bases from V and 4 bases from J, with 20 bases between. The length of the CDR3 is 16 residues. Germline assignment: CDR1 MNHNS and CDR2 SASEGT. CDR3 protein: CASSGEVSSSLYEQYF. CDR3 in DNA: TGTGCCAGCAGTGGCGAAGTCTCGAGTTCCTTGTACGAGCAGTACTTC.

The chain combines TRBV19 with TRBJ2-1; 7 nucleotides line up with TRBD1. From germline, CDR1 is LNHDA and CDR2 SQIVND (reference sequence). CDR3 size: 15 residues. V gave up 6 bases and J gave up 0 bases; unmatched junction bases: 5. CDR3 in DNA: TGTGCCAGTAGCAGGGGACAGAGCTCCTACAATGAGCAGTTCTTC. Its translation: CASSRGQSSYNEQFF.

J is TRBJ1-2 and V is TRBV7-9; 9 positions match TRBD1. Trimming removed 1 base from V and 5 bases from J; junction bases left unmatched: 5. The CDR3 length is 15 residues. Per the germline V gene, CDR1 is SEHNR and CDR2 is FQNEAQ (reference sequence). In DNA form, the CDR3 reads TGTGCCAGCAGCTTAGGGCCGACAGGGGGTTATGGCTACACCTTC. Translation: CASSLGPTGGYGYTF.

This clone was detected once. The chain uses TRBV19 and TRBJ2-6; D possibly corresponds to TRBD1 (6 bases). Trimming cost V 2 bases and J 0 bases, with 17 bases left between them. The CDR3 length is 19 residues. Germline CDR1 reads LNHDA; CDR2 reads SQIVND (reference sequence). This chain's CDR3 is CASSIWGTQGPSGANVLTF. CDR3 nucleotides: TGTGCCAGTAGTATATGGGGGACACAAGGTCCCTCTGGGGCCAACGTCCTGACTTTC.

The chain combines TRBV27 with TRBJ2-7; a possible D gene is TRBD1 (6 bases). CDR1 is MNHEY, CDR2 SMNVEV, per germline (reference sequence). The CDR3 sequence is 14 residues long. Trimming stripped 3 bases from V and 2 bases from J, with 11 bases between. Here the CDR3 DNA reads TGTGCCAGCAGTTTCAGGGGTTCTGCCTACGAGCAGTACTTC. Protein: CASSFRGSAYEQYF.

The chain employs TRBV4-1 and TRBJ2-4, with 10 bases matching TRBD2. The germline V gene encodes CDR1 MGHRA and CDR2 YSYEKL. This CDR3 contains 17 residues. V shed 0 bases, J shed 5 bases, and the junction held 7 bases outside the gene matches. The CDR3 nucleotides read TGCGCCAGCAGCCAAGATCGGTCGGGGACTAGCGAAAACATTCAGTACTTC. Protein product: CASSQDRSGTSENIQYF.

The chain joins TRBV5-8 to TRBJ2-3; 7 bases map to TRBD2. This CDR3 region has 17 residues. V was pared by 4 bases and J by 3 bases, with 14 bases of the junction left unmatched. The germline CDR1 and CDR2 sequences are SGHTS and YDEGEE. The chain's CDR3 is CASSPGRREQGTDTQYF. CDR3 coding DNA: TGTGCCAGCAGCCCGGGGAGGCGGGAGCAGGGTACAGATACGCAGTATTTT.

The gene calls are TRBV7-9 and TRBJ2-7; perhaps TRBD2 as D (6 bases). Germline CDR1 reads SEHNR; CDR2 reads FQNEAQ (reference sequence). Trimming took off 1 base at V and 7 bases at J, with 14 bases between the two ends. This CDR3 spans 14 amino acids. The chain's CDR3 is CASSLVSSGLEQYF. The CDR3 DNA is TGTGCCAGCAGCTTAGTTAGTAGCGGTCTGGAGCAGTACTTC.